Below, 26 T cell receptor beta chains from the same sample are listed, as sequenced in a study of patients and donors after allogeneic stem cell transplantation. TCRdb independently ran MiXCR on the RT-PCR reads; one entry per CDR3 protein. This table holds roughly 960,000 distinct CDR3 sequences, roughly 18% found once. The sample taken for sequencing was blood, either unsorted or a sorted T cell fraction (not recorded which). These receptors were taken from a human donor who was either an allogeneic HSCT recipient or a stem cell or donor lymphocyte infusion donor (not recorded which). It is not recorded whose cells these are; they may come from a transplant donor.

This clonotype appeared a few times. This chain links TRBV5-1 with TRBJ2-5; D possibly corresponds to TRBD1 (6 bases). This CDR3 is 14 amino acids long. With 4 bases removed from V and 5 bases from J, the gap between germline ends came to 15 bases. Germline CDR1 reads SGHRS; CDR2 reads YFSETQ. CDR3 coding DNA: TGCGCCAGCAGCCGAACAGGGACGGGGGAGACCCAGTACTTC. Residues: CASSRTGTGETQYF.

This clonotype was seen a few times. The chain couples TRBV13 to TRBJ2-7, with 11 positions matching TRBD2. CDR3 length equals 17 residues. From germline, CDR1 is PRHDT and CDR2 FYEKMQ (reference sequence). The V segment lost 6 bases and the J segment 5 bases; nucleotides outside the gene matches: 15. The CDR3 bases are TGTGCCAGCAGACGTACGACTAGCGGGAAAGGTTCCCACGAGCAGTACTTC. Its translation: CASRRTTSGKGSHEQYF.

V is TRBV20-1 and J is TRBJ1-6; the match to TRBD1 covers 10 bases. V was pared by 6 bases and J by 7 bases, with 9 bases of the junction left unmatched. Germline CDR1 reads DFQATT; CDR2 reads SNEGSKA (reference sequence). The CDR3 length is 15 residues. CDR3 region: CSATGTGARNSPLHF. The CDR3 DNA reads TGCAGTGCAACCGGGACAGGGGCGCGAAATTCACCCCTCCACTTT.

The chain is built from TRBV4-2 and TRBJ1-1, with D possibly being TRBD1 (6 bases). Trimming removed 4 bases from V and 1 base from J, with 10 bases in between. The CDR3 runs to 14 residues. Germline-derived CDR1 and CDR2 are LGHNA and YNFKEQ. The CDR3 spells CASSRGGKNTEAFF. CDR3 nucleotide sequence: TGTGCCAGCAGCCGAGGGGGGAAGAACACTGAAGCTTTCTTT.

The chain recombines TRBV5-5 with TRBJ2-7, with D possibly being TRBD1 or TRBD2 (5 bases each). The CDR3 sequence is 13 residues long. The V end lost 4 bases, the J end lost 6 bases, and 14 bases lay between the germline ends. Germline CDR1 is SGHKS and CDR2 is YYEKEE (reference sequence). DNA of the CDR3: TGTGCCAGCAGCCCGTGGGGGTCCGGCGAGCAGTACTTC. It encodes CASSPWGSGEQYF.

This clonotype occurred many times. This chain connects TRBV12-3 or TRBV12-4 to TRBJ1-6; 7 nucleotides agree with TRBD1. With 4 bases clipped from V and 6 bases from J, the junction kept 6 bases outside the gene matches. The CDR3 loop spans 15 amino acids. Here the CDR3 reads CASSSRQGGNSPLHF. The DNA for the CDR3 is TGTGCCAGCAGTTCCAGACAGGGCGGTAATTCACCCCTCCACTTT.

Only a few counts were recorded for this clonotype. The J gene is TRBJ2-7, the V gene TRBV7-9; a possible D gene is TRBD1 (7 bases). CDR3 length: 15 amino acids. The V end lost 7 bases, the J end lost 2 bases, and 18 bases lay between the germline ends. Looked up from germline, CDR1 is SEHNR and CDR2 is FQNEAQ (reference sequence). CDR3 region: CASNSLRDRTYEQYF. In DNA form, the CDR3 reads TGTGCCAGCAACTCCTTGCGGGACAGAACCTACGAGCAGTACTTC.

The chain combines TRBV29-1 with TRBJ2-5; 8 nucleotides align to TRBD1. This CDR3 contains 12 residues. Germline assignment: CDR1 SQVTM and CDR2 ANQGSEA. After removal of 8 bases from V and 2 bases from J, the junction contained 4 bases not matched to a gene. In DNA form, the CDR3 reads TGCAGCTCAGGGACAGGTCAAGAGACCCAGTACTTC. This sequence encodes CSSGTGQETQYF.

The chain combines TRBV24-1 with TRBJ2-3, with D tentatively TRBD1 (6 bases). The V end lost 7 bases, the J end lost 0 bases, and 10 bases lay between the germline ends. The CDR3 sequence is 14 residues long. From germline, CDR1 is KGHDR and CDR2 SFDVKD. The CDR3 protein is CATRKDRSTDTQYF. The DNA of the CDR3 is TGTGCCACCAGAAAGGACAGAAGCACAGATACGCAGTATTTT.

At least ten counts were recorded for this clonotype. The V call is TRBV25-1, the J call TRBJ2-7; 8 nucleotides agree with TRBD1. Per germline, CDR1 MGHDK and CDR2 SYGVNS. This CDR3 contains 13 residues. V dropped 6 bases and J dropped 7; count of bases not matched to a gene: 8. The CDR3 coding sequence is TGTGCCAGCAGAGTAGGCAGGGGGCATGAGCAGTACTTC. It codes for CASRVGRGHEQYF.

V and J are TRBV20-1 and TRBJ2-7; no definite D call. CDR1 and CDR2 from the germline V gene are DFQATT and SNEGSKA (reference sequence). V lost 3 bases, J lost 1 base, and 22 bases lay in between. This CDR3 spans 17 amino acids. The CDR3 nucleotides are TGCAGTGCTAGTGGAAGGGAATGGATAAGGGATTCCTACGAGCAGTACTTC. As protein: CSASGREWIRDSYEQYF.

This chain uses TRBV9 with TRBJ2-5; possibly TRBD1 or TRBD2 for D (5 bases each). The CDR3 is 15 residues long. V was trimmed by 0 bases and J by 1 base, leaving 10 bases between them. CDR1 and CDR2 from the germline V gene are SGDLS and YYNGEE. The CDR3 DNA is TGTGCCAGCAGCGTAGACGGGGCTCTCCAAGAGACCCAGTACTTC. This encodes CASSVDGALQETQYF.

This clonotype was observed a handful of times. J is TRBJ2-1 and V is TRBV20-1; D ambiguous. The CDR3 runs to 11 residues. The germline V and J ends were trimmed by 3 bases and 6 bases, with 6 bases remaining between them. CDR1 is DFQATT and CDR2 is SNEGSKA in the germline V gene (reference sequence). The CDR3 DNA reads as TGCAGTGCTAGGGTCACCAATGAGCAGTTCTTC. Protein product: CSARVTNEQFF.

The chain carries TRBV6-1 and TRBJ2-6, with 13 bases lining up with TRBD2. Germline CDR1 reads MNHNS; CDR2 reads SASEGT. There are 19 residues in the CDR3. V lost 2 bases to trimming and J lost 9 bases; unmatched junction nucleotides: 13. The CDR3 DNA reads TGTGCCAGCAGTGAATTATTTGGACTAGCGGGAGTTAGGAGCAACGTCCTGACTTTC. Its protein is CASSELFGLAGVRSNVLTF.

The rearrangement links TRBV7-9 to TRBJ1-5; unclear D gene. Germline V gene sequence: CDR1 SEHNR, CDR2 FQNEAQ (reference sequence). The CDR3 is 13 residues long. V was pared by 7 bases and J by 7 bases, with 14 bases between. The CDR3 bases are TGTGCCAGCACCACGGGGAATCAACAGCCCCAGCATTTT. It translates to CASTTGNQQPQHF.

This chain links TRBV5-1 with TRBJ2-3; TRBD1 or TRBD2 may be the D gene (5 bases each). The ends were cut back, 0 bases at V and 13 bases at J, with 9 bases in the middle. The CDR3 length is 11 residues. Germline CDR1 reads SGHRS; CDR2 reads YFSETQ. DNA for the CDR3: TGCGCCAGCAGCTTGGGGGACGGGGAGTATTTT. Protein product: CASSLGDGEYF. The full variable domain, in which reference TRBV5-1 and TRBJ2-3 provide the parts outside the CDR3, is KAGVTQTPRYLIKTRGQQVTLSCSPISGHRSVSWYQQTPGQGLQFLFEYFSETQRNKGNFPGRFSGRQFSNSRSEMNVSTLELGDSALYLCASSLGDGEYFGPGTRLTVL.

This clonotype was seen many times. The rearrangement joins TRBV12-3 or TRBV12-4 to TRBJ1-2; 8 positions agree with TRBD1. V shed 10 bases, J shed 3 bases, and the junction held 4 bases outside the gene matches. The CDR3 contains 12 residues. In nucleotides, the CDR3 is TGTGCCACCGGACAGGGAGACTATGGCTACACCTTC. Encoded protein: CATGQGDYGYTF.

This clonotype has more than one count but fewer than ten. J is TRBJ2-7 and V is TRBV10-3, with D perhaps matching TRBD1 (5 bases). The V end lost 7 bases, the J end lost 4 bases, and 14 bases lay between the germline ends. The V gene's germline CDR1 is ENHRY and CDR2 SYGVKD. The CDR3 contains 13 residues. CDR3 residues: CAIKAGSDYEQYF. Written as DNA, the CDR3 is TGTGCCATCAAGGCAGGGTCGGATTACGAGCAGTACTTC.

This chain links TRBV30 with TRBJ2-2; 7 bases are shared with TRBD1. The CDR3 covers 16 residues. Unmatched junction bases numbered 12, after V lost 4 bases and J lost 4 bases. Germline CDR1 and CDR2: GTSNPN and SVGIG (reference sequence). The CDR3 bases are TGTGCCTGGACGACAGGGATTCGGAGTAGCACCGGGGAGCTGTTTTTT. Translation: CAWTTGIRSSTGELFF.

This clonotype came up a few times. The genes are TRBV4-1 and TRBJ1-5; D not certain. The CDR3 consists of 13 residues. Germline CDR1 is MGHRA and CDR2 is YSYEKL. V was shortened by 4 bases and J by 7 bases, with 11 bases between the two germline ends. The CDR3: CASSLESDQPQHF. The CDR3 nucleotides are TGCGCCAGCAGCCTTGAGTCGGACCAGCCCCAGCATTTT.

A few counts support this clonotype. The V gene is TRBV9, the J gene TRBJ1-4, with 9 bases lining up with TRBD1. In germline, CDR1 is SGDLS, CDR2 YYNGEE. Unmatched junction bases numbered 6, after V lost 3 bases and J lost 3 bases. The CDR3 has 16 residues. In DNA form, the CDR3 reads TGTGCCAGCAGCGGCAGACAGGGGGAAGCTAATGAAAAACTGTTTTTT. It yields the protein CASSGRQGEANEKLFF.

This clonotype was counted only a few times. This chain uses TRBV5-1 with TRBJ1-1, with D hard to call. V dropped 4 bases and J dropped 1 base, with 11 bases sitting between them. Per germline, CDR1 SGHRS and CDR2 YFSETQ. This CDR3 is 14 amino acids long. The CDR3 bases are TGCGCCAGCAGCCCGTGGTGGGAGAACACTGAAGCTTTCTTT. It yields the protein CASSPWWENTEAFF.

This clonotype was picked up a small number of times. The J gene is TRBJ1-3, the V gene TRBV6-5; possibly TRBD1 for D (5 bases). The CDR3 length is 14 residues. Germline loops: CDR1 MNHEY, CDR2 SVGAGI. V shed 0 bases and J shed 4 bases, with 7 bases lying between them. The CDR3 region is CASSYSGVGNTIYF. In nucleotides, the CDR3 is TGTGCCAGCAGTTACTCAGGGGTCGGAAACACCATATATTTT.

This clonotype was seen a few times. The chain uses TRBV19 and TRBJ2-3; D is uncertain. The CDR3 sequence is 13 residues long. Trimming stripped 7 bases from V and 2 bases from J, with 10 bases between. Germline V gene data show CDR1 as LNHDA and CDR2 as SQIVND (reference sequence). The chain's CDR3 is CASKSQITDTQYF. CDR3 coding DNA: TGTGCCAGTAAATCACAAATCACAGATACGCAGTATTTT.

This clonotype was seen a few times. This rearrangement joins TRBV14 to TRBJ2-3, with D unresolved. The CDR3 sequence is 11 residues long. Germline V lookup: CDR1 SGHDN, CDR2 FVKESK. The germline V and J ends were trimmed by 1 base and 7 bases, with 3 bases remaining between them. CDR3 loop: CASSQVYTQYF. As DNA, the CDR3 is TGTGCCAGCAGCCAAGTATATACGCAGTATTTT.

This clonotype has more than one count but fewer than ten. The rearrangement joins TRBV20-1 to TRBJ2-5, with 9 bases that match TRBD2. CDR3 length: 15 residues. Trimming at V came to 0 bases and at J to 4 bases, leaving 6 bases not matched to a gene. Looked up from germline, CDR1 is DFQATT and CDR2 is SNEGSKA (reference sequence). CDR3 DNA: TGCAGTGCTAGAGATCCAGCGGGGGGTTTAGAGACCCAGTACTTC. It is translated as CSARDPAGGLETQYF.